Below, 14 T cell receptor beta chains from the same sample are listed, as sequenced in a study of cytomegalovirus exposure and HLA in healthy donors. Vbeta (60) and Jbeta (13) primers were used in the PCR. Assay: immunoSEQ multiplex PCR; the TCRdb copy retains only in-frame clones and omits some. Found here are 240,000 or so clones, 82% of them singletons; the top ten hold 5% to 6%. The sequenced material came from PBMCs. All receptors derive from a woman between 40 and 55 years old in good health and CMV-seropositive.

The V and J genes are TRBV7-9 and TRBJ1-4; D is unresolved. Germline values: CDR1 SEHNR, CDR2 FQNEAQ (reference sequence). The V gene lost 1 base and the J gene lost 8 bases, with 11 bases spanning the gap. CDR3 length: 14 amino acids. As DNA, the CDR3 is TGTGCCAGCAGCTTAGGGAGGGTACGCGAAAAACTGTTTTTT. Translated, it gives CASSLGRVREKLFF.

J is TRBJ2-1 and V is TRBV5-4, with 10 nucleotides matching TRBD2. J lost 10 bases, V lost 0 bases, and 7 bases had no gene match. This CDR3 region has 15 residues. Germline CDR1 and CDR2: SGHNT and YYREEE (reference sequence). CDR3 in amino acids: CASSLEQREGHEQFF. The CDR3, as DNA: TGTGCCAGCAGCTTGGAACAGCGGGAGGGCCACGAGCAGTTCTTC.

The chain employs TRBV11-3 and TRBJ1-2; D is undetermined. There are 13 residues in the CDR3. Germline CDR1 and CDR2: SGHNT and YENEEA. Trimming removed 2 bases at V and 6 bases at J, with 10 bases between. CDR3 sequence (DNA): TGTGCCAGCAGCTTAAGAGGCGGGGATGGCTACACCTTC. Residues: CASSLRGGDGYTF.

This chain uses TRBV5-4 with TRBJ1-2; 7 bases are a match to TRBD1. Germline V lookup: CDR1 SGHNT, CDR2 YYREEE (reference sequence). The length of the CDR3 is 14 residues. V lost 4 bases to trimming and J lost 0 bases; unmatched junction nucleotides: 3. The CDR3 nucleotides are TGTGCCAGCAGCCGACAGGGTACTAACTATGGCTACACCTTC. Its protein is CASSRQGTNYGYTF.

The rearrangement joins TRBV6-5 to TRBJ1-6; D is ambiguous. Trimming removed 5 bases from V and 6 bases from J, with 11 bases in between. The CDR3 extends over 14 amino acids. Looked up from germline, CDR1 is MNHEY and CDR2 is SVGAGI. The CDR3 DNA sequence: TGTGCCAGCAGTCTATCCCATACTAATTCACCCCTCCACTTT. As protein: CASSLSHTNSPLHF.

With respect to this clone: At one end, the junction sequence differs from germline, possibly due to a read error. This sequence joins TRBV7-7 and TRBJ2-7, with unresolved D. CDR3 size: 10 residues. Per germline, CDR1 SSHAT and CDR2 FNYEAQ (reference sequence). CDR3 residues: CASRIDEQYF. DNA for the CDR3: TGTGCTAGCAGAATCGACGAGCAGTACTTC.

The rearrangement uses TRBV7-2 and TRBJ2-7; 12 positions match TRBD2. The CDR3 runs 18 residues. V gave up 5 bases and J gave up 7 bases; unmatched junction bases: 18. Germline V gives CDR1 SGHTA, CDR2 FQGNSA. CDR3 region: CASSRDAPLAGGPREQYF. DNA for the CDR3: TGTGCCAGCAGCCGAGACGCCCCCCTAGCGGGAGGGCCTAGGGAGCAGTACTTC.

In nucleotides, the CDR3 is TGTGCCTGGATGATGACAGGTGGAAACACCATATATTTT. Translation gives CAWMMTGGNTIYF. This rearrangement joins TRBV30 to TRBJ1-3, with a weak D call TRBD1 (6 bases). Germline V CDR1 and CDR2: GTSNPN, SVGIG (reference sequence). The CDR3 is made up of 13 amino acids. Trimming pared 4 bases from V and 3 bases from J, leaving 10 bases between. The whole variable domain, filled in from reference TRBV30 and TRBJ1-3, reads SQTIHQWPATLVQPVGSPLSLECTVEGTSNPNLYWYRQAAGRGLQLLFYSVGIGQISSEVPQNLSASRPQDRQFILSSKKLLLSDSGFYLCAWMMTGGNTIYFGEGSWLTVV.

The chain uses TRBV4-2 and TRBJ2-5; TRBD2 agrees at 8 bases. With V trimmed by 0 bases and J by 5 bases, 8 bases remained unmatched. Germline CDR1 reads LGHNA; CDR2 reads YNFKEQ. The CDR3 consists of 16 residues. Here the CDR3 reads CASSQDLSGSGETQYF. The CDR3 region has the DNA TGTGCCAGCAGCCAAGATCTGAGCGGGAGCGGGGAGACCCAGTACTTC.

This rearrangement joins TRBV11-2 to TRBJ1-2, with D hard to call. The V end was cut by 1 base, the J end by 6 bases, with 18 bases between. The length of the CDR3 is 16 residues. Germline lookup yields CDR1 SGHAT and CDR2 FQNNGV. The CDR3 is CASSLVGRVTLDGYTF. The CDR3 DNA reads as TGTGCCAGCAGCTTAGTAGGGCGGGTAACTTTGGATGGCTACACCTTC.

The chain carries TRBV9 and TRBJ2-2, with a possible D match to TRBD2 (5 bases). CDR1 and CDR2 from the germline V gene are SGDLS and YYNGEE. This CDR3 has 17 residues. Trimming shortened V by 4 bases and J by 0 bases, and 16 bases separated the two germline ends. In DNA, the CDR3 is TGTGCCAGCAGCCGCCGGGATTGGGGTTCGAACACCGGGGAGCTGTTTTTT. Translation: CASSRRDWGSNTGELFF. Based on the CDR3 plus reference TRBV9 and TRBJ2-2, the full variable domain is DSGVTQTPKHLITATGQRVTLRCSPRSGDLSVYWYQQSLDQGLQFLIQYYNGEERAKGNILERFSAQQFPDLHSELNLSSLELGDSALYFCASSRRDWGSNTGELFFGEGSRLTVL.

This clone was counted between two and nine times. The chain employs TRBV5-6 and TRBJ2-1; the match to TRBD2 covers 12 bases. Germline CDR1 SGHDT, CDR2 YYEEEE. V was pared by 4 bases and J by 5 bases, with 10 bases of the junction left unmatched. The CDR3 sequence is 17 residues long. CDR3 in amino acids: CASSPDRTSGDNNEQFF. CDR3 nucleotide sequence: TGTGCCAGCAGCCCCGATAGGACTAGCGGGGATAACAATGAGCAGTTCTTC.

This rearrangement joins TRBV30 to TRBJ2-7; 14 nucleotides match TRBD2. There are 16 residues in the CDR3. V gave up 3 bases and J gave up 5 bases; unmatched junction bases: 9. In germline, CDR1 is GTSNPN, CDR2 SVGIG (reference sequence). The CDR3 sequence is CAWRAIGTSGGNEQYF. CDR3 DNA sequence: TGTGCCTGGAGAGCTATTGGGACTAGCGGGGGAAACGAGCAGTACTTC. Using reference TRBV30 and TRBJ2-7 for the parts outside the CDR3, the full variable domain is SQTIHQWPATLVQPVGSPLSLECTVEGTSNPNLYWYRQAAGRGLQLLFYSVGIGQISSEVPQNLSASRPQDRQFILSSKKLLLSDSGFYLCAWRAIGTSGGNEQYFGPGTRLTVT.

The genes are TRBV5-6 and TRBJ2-3, with D hard to call. The CDR3 has 14 amino acids. CDR1 SGHDT and CDR2 YYEEEE come from the germline V gene. V shed 4 bases and J shed 4 bases, with 13 bases lying between them. As DNA, the CDR3 is TGTGCCAGCAGCCGACTCTACTACCCAGATACGCAGTATTTT. This codes for CASSRLYYPDTQYF.